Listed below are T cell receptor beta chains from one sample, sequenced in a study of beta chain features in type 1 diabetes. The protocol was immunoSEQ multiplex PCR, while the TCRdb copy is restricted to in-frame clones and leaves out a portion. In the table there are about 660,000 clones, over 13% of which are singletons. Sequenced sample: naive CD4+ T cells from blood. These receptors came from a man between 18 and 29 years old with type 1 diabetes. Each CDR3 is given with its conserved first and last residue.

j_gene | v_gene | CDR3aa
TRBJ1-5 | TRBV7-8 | CASSRGVGQPQHF
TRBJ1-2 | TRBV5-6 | CASSPETGRYGYTF
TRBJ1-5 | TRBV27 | CASSHTDQPQHF
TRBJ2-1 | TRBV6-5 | CASTKLAGAYNEQFF
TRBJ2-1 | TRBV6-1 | CASSEVSGGNPDEQFF
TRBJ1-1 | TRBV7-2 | CASSFWDGGTEAFF
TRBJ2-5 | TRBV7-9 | CASSLAARQETQYF
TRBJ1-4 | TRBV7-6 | CASSARDRKEKLFF
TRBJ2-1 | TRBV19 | CASSPQGLAGFNEQFF
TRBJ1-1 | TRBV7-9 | CASSLDVGLRAFF
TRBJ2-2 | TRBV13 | CASSLAWSTGELFF
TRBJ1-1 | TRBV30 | CAWIREHQMNTEAFF
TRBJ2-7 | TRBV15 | CATSRRQGGSYEQYF
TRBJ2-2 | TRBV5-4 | CASTLSGRTTGELFF
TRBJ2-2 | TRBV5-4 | CASSPGQGDAFNTGELFF
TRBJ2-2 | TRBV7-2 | CASSLDGGLAGELFF
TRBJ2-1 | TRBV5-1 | CASSSLGNEQFF
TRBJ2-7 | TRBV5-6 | CASSLGSGEGSYEQYF
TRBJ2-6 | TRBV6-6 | CAGQAGANVLTF
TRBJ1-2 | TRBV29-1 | CSVPKGRNYGYTF
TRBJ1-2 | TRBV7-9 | CASSFTSPNYGYTF
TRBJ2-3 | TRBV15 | CATKLAGADTQYF
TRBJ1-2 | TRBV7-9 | CALAGQGLNYGYTF
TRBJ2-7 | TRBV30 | CAWRDTGSEQYF
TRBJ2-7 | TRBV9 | CASSGGLAGGPFYEQYF
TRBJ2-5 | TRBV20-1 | CSVTGGETQYF
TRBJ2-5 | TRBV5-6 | CASSLMGNTQETQYF
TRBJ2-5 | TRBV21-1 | CASSKAGQGRIETQYF
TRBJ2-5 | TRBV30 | CAYRRTSGSFQETQHF
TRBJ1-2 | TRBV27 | CASKERRFGGGVYGYTF
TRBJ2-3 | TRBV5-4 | CASSDVRGGRDTQYF
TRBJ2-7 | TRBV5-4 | CASSDSTGSEQYF
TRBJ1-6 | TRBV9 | CASSPSSGNNSPLHF
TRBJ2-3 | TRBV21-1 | CASTLAGSAPLNDTQYF
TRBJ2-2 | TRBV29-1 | CSAHRDTGELFF
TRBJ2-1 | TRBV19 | CASSQGTSGFF
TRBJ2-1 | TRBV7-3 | CASSPTSGGAGEQFF
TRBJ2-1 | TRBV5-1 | CASSLGQGFYNEQFF
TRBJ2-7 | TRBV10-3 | CAISESRTGADEQYF
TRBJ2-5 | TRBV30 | CAWAQEGQETQYF
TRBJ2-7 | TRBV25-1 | CASPVPIHEQYF
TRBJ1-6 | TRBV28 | CASSLQGSPLHF
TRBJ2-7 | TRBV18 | CASSSSYEQYF
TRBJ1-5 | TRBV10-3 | CATQEWGRDQPQHF
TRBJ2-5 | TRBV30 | CAWSRQIQETQYF
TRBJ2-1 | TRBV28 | CASSFPHYEQFF